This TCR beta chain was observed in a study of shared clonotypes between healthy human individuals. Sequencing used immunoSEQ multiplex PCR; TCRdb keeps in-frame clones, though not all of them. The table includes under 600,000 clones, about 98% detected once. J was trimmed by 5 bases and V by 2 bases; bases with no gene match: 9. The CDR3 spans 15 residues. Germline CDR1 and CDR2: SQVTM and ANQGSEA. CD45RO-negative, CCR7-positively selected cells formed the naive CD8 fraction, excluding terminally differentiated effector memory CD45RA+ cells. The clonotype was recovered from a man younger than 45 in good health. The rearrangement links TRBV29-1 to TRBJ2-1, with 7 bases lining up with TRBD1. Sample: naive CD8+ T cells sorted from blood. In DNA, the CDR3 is TGCAGCGTTGAAAAAAACGGACAGGAAGACAATGAGCAGTTCTTC. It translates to CSVEKNGQEDNEQFF.